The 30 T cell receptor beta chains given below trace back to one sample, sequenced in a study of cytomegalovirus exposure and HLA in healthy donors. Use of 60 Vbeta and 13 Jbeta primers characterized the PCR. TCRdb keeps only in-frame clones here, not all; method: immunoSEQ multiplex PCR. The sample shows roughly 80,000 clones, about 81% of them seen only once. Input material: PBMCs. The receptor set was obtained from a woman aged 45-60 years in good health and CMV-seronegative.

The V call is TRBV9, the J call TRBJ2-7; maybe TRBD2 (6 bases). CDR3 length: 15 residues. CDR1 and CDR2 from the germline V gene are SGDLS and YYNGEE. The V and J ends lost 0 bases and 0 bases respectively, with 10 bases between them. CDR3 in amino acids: CASSVGLASSYEQYF. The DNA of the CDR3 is TGTGCCAGCAGCGTAGGTCTAGCGAGCTCCTACGAGCAGTACTTC. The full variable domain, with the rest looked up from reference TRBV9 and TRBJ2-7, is DSGVTQTPKHLITATGQRVTLRCSPRSGDLSVYWYQQSLDQGLQFLIQYYNGEERAKGNILERFSAQQFPDLHSELNLSSLELGDSALYFCASSVGLASSYEQYFGPGTRLTVT.

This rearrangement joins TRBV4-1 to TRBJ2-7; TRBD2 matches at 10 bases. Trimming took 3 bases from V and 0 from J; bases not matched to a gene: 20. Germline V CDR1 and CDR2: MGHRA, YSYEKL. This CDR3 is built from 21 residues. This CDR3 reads CASSQQAGASSGSRSSYEQYF. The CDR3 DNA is TGCGCCAGCAGCCAGCAGGCAGGGGCTTCTAGCGGGAGCCGAAGCTCCTACGAGCAGTACTTC.

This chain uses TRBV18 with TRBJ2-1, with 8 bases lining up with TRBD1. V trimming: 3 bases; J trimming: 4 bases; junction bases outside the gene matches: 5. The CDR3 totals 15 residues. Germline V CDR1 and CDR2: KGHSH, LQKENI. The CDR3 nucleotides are TGTGCCAGCTCACCGATAACAGGGGGATACAATGAGCAGTTCTTC. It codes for CASSPITGGYNEQFF.

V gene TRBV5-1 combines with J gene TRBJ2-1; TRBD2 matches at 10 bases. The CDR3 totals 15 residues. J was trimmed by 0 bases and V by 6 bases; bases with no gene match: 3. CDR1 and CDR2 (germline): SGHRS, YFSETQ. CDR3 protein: CASKSSGSSYNEQFF. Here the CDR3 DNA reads TGCGCCAGCAAGTCTAGCGGGAGCTCCTACAATGAGCAGTTCTTC.

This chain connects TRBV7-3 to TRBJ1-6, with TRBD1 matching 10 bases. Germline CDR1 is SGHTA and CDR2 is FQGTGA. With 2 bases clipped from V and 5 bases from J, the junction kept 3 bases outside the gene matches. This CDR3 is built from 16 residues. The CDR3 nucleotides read TGTGCCAGCAGCTTACGACAGGGGGCAAATAATTCACCCCTCCACTTT. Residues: CASSLRQGANNSPLHF.

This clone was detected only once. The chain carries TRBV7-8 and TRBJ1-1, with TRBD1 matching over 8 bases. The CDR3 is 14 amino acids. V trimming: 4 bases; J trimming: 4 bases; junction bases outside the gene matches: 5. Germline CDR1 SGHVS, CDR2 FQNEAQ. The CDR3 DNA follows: TGTGCCAGCAGCTCAGGGGGCGGTGGCACTGAAGCTTTCTTT. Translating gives CASSSGGGGTEAFF.

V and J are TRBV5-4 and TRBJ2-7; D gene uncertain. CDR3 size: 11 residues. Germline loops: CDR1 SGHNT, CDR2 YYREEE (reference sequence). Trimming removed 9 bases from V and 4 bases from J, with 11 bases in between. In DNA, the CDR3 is TGTGCCACCGCTTCTCAGTACGAGCAGTACTTC. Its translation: CATASQYEQYF.

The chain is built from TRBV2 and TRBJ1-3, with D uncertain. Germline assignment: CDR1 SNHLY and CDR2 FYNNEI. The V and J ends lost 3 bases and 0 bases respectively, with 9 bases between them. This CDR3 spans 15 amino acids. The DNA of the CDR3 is TGTGCCAGCAGTGATTTCAGGTACTCTGGAAACACCATATATTTT. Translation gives CASSDFRYSGNTIYF.

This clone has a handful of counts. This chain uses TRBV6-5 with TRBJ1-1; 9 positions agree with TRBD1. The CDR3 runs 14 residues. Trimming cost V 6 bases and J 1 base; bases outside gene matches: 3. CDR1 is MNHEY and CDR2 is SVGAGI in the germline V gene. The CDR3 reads CASSSGQGNTEAFF. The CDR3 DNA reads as TGTGCCAGCAGCTCGGGACAGGGGAACACTGAAGCTTTCTTT.

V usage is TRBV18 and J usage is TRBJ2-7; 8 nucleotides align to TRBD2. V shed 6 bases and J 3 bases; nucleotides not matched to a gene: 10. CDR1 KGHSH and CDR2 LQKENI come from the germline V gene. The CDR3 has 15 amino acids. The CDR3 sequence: CASSLGGGLIYEQYF. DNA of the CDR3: TGTGCCAGCTCCCTCGGGGGGGGTCTGATCTACGAGCAGTACTTC. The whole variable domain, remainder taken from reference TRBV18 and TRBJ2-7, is NAGVMQNPRHLVRRRGQEARLRCSPMKGHSHVYWYRQLPEEGLKFMVYLQKENIIDESGMPKERFSAEFPKEGPSILRIQQVVRGDSAAYFCASSLGGGLIYEQYFGPGTRLTVT.

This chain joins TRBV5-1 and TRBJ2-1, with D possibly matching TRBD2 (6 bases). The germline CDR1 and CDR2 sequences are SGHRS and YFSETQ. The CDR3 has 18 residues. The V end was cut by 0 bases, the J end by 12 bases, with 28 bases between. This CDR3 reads CASSLARAPVVAPGGQFF. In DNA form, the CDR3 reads TGCGCCAGCAGCTTGGCACGCGCTCCAGTGGTGGCTCCCGGGGGGCAGTTCTTC.

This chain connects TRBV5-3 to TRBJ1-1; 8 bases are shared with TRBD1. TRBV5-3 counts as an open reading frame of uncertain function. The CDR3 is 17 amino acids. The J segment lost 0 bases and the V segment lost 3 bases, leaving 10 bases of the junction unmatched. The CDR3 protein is CARSCTGGVRLNTEAFF. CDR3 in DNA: TGTGCCAGAAGCTGTACAGGGGGTGTCCGCTTGAACACTGAAGCTTTCTTT.

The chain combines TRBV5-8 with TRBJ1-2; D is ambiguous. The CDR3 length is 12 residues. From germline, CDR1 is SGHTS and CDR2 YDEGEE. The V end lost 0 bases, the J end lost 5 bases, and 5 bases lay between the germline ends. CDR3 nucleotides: TGTGCCAGCAGCTTGGTTGTATATGGCTACACCTTC. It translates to CASSLVVYGYTF.

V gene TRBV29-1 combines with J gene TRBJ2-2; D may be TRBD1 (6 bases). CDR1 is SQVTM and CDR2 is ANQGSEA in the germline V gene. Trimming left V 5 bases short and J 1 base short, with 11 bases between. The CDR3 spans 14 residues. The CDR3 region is CSVTGTKNTGELFF. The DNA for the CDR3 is TGCAGCGTTACCGGGACAAAGAACACCGGGGAGCTGTTTTTT.

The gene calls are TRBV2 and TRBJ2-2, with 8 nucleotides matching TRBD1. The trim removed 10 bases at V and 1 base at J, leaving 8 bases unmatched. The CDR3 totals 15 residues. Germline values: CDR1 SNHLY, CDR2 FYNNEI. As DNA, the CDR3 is TGTGCCACCACCGTCGGACAGGGGAACACCGGGGAGCTGTTTTTT. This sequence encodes CATTVGQGNTGELFF.

The CDR3 DNA is TGTGCCAGCAGCTTCGGACTCGTACTACAATCTGAGCAGTTCTTC. It encodes CASSFGLVLQSEQFF. The chain joins TRBV7-9 to TRBJ2-1, with D tentatively TRBD2 (5 bases). The ends were cut back, 3 bases at V and 9 bases at J, with 18 bases in the middle. In germline, CDR1 is SEHNR, CDR2 FQNEAQ (reference sequence). The CDR3 is 15 amino acids.

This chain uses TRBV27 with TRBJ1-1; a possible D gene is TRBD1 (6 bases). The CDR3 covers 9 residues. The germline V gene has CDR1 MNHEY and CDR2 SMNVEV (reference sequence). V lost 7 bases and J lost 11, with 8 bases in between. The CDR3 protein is CASKGGAFF. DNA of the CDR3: TGTGCCAGCAAAGGGGGTGCTTTCTTT.

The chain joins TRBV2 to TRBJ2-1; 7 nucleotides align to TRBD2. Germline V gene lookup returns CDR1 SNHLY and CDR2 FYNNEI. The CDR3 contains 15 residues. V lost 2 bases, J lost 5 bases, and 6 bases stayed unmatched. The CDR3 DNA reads TGTGCCAGCAGTGAATGGGAGGGCCGGAACAATGAGCAGTTCTTC. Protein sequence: CASSEWEGRNNEQFF.

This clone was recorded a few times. CDR3 residues: CASSPSGRGTQYF. In nucleotides, the CDR3 is TGTGCCAGCAGCCCTTCCGGTCGCGGGACCCAGTACTTC. The chain uses TRBV9 and TRBJ2-5, with D unresolved. Trimming removed 4 bases at V and 7 bases at J, with 14 bases between. Germline CDR1 reads SGDLS; CDR2 reads YYNGEE. This CDR3 is 13 amino acids long.

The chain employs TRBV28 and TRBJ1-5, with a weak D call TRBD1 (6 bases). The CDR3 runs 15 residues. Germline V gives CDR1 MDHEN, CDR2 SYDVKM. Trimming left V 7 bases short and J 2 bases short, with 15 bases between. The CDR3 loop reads CASIVRGVGNQPQHF. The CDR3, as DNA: TGTGCCAGCATCGTCAGGGGTGTTGGCAATCAGCCCCAGCATTTT.

The CDR3 loop is CASSGGTSGDYYEQYF. The CDR3 DNA is TGTGCCAGCAGCGGGGGGACTAGCGGGGACTACTACGAGCAGTACTTC. This rearrangement joins TRBV5-6 to TRBJ2-7; 13 bases are shared with TRBD2. CDR1 and CDR2 (germline): SGHDT, YYEEEE. This CDR3 is built from 16 residues. V was pared by 4 bases and J by 3 bases, with 7 bases of the junction left unmatched.

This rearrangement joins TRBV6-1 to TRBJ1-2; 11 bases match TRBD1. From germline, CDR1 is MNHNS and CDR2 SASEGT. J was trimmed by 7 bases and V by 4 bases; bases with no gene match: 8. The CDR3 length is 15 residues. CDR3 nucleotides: TGTGCCAGCAGTGCAGGTGGACAGGGGGCGGGTGGCTACACCTTC. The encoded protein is CASSAGGQGAGGYTF.

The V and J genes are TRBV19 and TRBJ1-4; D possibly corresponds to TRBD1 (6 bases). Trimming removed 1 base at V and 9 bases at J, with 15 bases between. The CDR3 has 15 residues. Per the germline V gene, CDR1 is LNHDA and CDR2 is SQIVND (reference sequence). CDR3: CASSIGAGAAKKLFF. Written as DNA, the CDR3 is TGTGCCAGTAGTATAGGCGCAGGGGCCGCGAAAAAACTGTTTTTT.

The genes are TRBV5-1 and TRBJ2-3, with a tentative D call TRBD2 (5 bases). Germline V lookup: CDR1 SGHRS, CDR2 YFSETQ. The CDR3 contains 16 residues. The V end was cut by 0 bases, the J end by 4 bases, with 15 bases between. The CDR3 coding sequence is TGCGCCAGCAGCTTGGTGCTACGGAGGCAATCAGATACGCAGTATTTT. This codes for CASSLVLRRQSDTQYF.

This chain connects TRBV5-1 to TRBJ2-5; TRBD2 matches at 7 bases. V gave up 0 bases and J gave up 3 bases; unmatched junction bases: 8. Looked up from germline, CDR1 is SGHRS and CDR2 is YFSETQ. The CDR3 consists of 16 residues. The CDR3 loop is CASSLVLGGSEETQYF. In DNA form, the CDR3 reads TGCGCCAGCAGCTTGGTCCTGGGAGGGTCTGAAGAGACCCAGTACTTC.

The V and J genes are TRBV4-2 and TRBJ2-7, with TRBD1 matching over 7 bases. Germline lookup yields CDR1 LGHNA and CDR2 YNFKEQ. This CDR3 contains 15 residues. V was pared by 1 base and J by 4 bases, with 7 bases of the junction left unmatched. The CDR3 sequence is CASSQGVDRAYEQYF. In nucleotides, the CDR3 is TGTGCCAGCAGCCAAGGAGTAGACAGGGCGTACGAGCAGTACTTC.

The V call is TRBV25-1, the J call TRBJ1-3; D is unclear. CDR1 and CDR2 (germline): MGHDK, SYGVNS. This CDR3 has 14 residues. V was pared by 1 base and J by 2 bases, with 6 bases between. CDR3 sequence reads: CASSELAAGNTIYF. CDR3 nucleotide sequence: TGTGCCAGCAGTGAATTGGCAGCTGGAAACACCATATATTTT. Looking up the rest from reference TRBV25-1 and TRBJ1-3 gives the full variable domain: EADIYQTPRYLVIGTGKKITLECSQTMGHDKMYWYQQDPGMELHLIHYSYGVNSTEKGDLSSESTVSRIRTEHFPLTLESARPSHTSQYLCASSELAAGNTIYFGEGSWLTVV.

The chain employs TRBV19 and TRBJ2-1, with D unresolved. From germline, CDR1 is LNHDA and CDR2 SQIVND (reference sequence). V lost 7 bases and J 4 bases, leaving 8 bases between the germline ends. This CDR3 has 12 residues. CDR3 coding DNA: TGTGCCAGTACAGCAGGATACAATGAGCAGTTCTTC. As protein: CASTAGYNEQFF.

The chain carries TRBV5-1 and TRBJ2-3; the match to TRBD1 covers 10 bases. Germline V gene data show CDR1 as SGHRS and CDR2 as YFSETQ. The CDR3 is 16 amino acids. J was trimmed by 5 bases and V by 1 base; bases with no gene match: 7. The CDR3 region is CASSLTSRDRGDTQYF. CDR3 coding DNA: TGCGCCAGCAGCTTGACGTCCCGGGACAGGGGAGATACGCAGTATTTT.

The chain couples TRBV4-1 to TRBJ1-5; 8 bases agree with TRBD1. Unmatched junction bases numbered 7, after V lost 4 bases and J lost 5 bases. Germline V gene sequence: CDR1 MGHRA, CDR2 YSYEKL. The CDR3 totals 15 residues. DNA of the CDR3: TGCGCCAGCAGCCTAGGACAGGGAGGACATCAGCCCCAGCATTTT. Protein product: CASSLGQGGHQPQHF.